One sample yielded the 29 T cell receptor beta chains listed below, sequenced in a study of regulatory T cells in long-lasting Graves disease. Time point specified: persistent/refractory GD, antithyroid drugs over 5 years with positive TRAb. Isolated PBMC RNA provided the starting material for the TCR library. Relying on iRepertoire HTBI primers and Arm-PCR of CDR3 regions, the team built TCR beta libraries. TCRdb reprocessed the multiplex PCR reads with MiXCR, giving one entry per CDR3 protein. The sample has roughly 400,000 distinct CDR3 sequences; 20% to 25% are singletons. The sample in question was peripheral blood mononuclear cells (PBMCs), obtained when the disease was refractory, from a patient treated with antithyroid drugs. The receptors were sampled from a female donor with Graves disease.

CDR3 loop: CASSQDLPTLIYQETQYF. The CDR3 DNA is TGTGCCAGCAGCCAAGACCTTCCGACCCTAATATACCAAGAGACCCAGTACTTC. The chain couples TRBV14 to TRBJ2-5; no clear D gene. From germline, CDR1 is SGHDN and CDR2 FVKESK. Trimming stripped 0 bases from V and 0 bases from J, with 17 bases between. This CDR3 spans 18 amino acids. Variable domain in full (rest from reference TRBV14 and TRBJ2-5): EAGVTQFPSHSVIEKGQTVTLRCDPISGHDNLYWYRRVMGKEIKFLLHFVKESKQDESGMPNNRFLAERTGGTYSTLKVQPAELEDSGVYFCASSQDLPTLIYQETQYFGPGTRLLVL.

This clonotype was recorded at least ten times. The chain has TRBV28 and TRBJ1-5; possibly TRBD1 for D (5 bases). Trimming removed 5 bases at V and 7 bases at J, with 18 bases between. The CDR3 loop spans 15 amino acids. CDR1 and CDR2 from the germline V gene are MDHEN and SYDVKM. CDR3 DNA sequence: TGTGCCAGCAGTACGATCGGGACCCTCGGGCAGCCCCAGCATTTT. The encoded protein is CASSTIGTLGQPQHF.

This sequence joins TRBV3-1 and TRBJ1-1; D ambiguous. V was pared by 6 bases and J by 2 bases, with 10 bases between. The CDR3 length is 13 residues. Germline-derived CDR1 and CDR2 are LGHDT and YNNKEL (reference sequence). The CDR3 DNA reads TGTGCCAGCAGATCTTCAGGAAACACTGAAGCTTTCTTT. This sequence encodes CASRSSGNTEAFF.

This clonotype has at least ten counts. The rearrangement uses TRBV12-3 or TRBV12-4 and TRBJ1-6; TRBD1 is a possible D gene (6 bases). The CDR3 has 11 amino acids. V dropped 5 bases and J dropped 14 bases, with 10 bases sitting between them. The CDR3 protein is CASSEGVSLHF. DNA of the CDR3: TGTGCCAGCAGTGAGGGGGTGTCCCTCCACTTT.

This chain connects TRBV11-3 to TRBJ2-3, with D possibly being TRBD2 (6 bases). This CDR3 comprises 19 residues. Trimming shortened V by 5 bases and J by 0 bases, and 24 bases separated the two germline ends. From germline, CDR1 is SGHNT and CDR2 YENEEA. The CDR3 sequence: CASSLPLGLHSWSTDTQYF. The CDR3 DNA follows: TGTGCCAGCAGCCTCCCTTTGGGACTCCATTCTTGGAGCACAGATACGCAGTATTTT. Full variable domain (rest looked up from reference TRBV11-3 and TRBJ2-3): EAGVVQSPRYKIIEKKQPVAFWCNPISGHNTLYWYLQNLGQGPELLIRYENEEAVDDSQLPKDRFSAERLKGVDSTLKIQPAELGDSAVYLCASSLPLGLHSWSTDTQYFGPGTRLTVL.

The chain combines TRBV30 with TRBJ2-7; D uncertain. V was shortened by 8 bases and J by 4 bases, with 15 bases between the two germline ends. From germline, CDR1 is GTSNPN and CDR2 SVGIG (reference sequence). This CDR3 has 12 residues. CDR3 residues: CALRPVGYEQYF. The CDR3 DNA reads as TGTGCCCTGAGGCCAGTTGGGTACGAGCAGTACTTC.

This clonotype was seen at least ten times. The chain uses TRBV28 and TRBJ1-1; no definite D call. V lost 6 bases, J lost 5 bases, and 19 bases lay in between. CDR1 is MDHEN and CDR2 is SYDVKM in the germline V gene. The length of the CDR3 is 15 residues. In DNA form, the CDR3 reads TGTGCCAGCAGGCCATCACAAGGGCCTCGGACTGAAGCTTTCTTT. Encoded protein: CASRPSQGPRTEAFF.

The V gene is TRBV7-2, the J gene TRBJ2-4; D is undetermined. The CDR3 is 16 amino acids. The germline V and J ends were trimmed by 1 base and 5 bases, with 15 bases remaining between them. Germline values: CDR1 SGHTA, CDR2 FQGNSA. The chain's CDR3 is CASSLVASLKQNIQYF. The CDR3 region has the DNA TGTGCCAGCAGCTTAGTAGCAAGCTTGAAACAAAACATTCAGTACTTC.

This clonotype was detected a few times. CDR3 loop: CASSVSTGELFF. The CDR3 DNA reads as TGTGCCAGCAGCGTATCCACCGGGGAGCTGTTTTTT. The chain is built from TRBV7-9 and TRBJ2-2; D is unresolved. The CDR3 is 12 residues long. Germline V gives CDR1 SEHNR, CDR2 FQNEAQ (reference sequence). V lost 5 bases, J lost 4 bases, and 5 bases lay in between.

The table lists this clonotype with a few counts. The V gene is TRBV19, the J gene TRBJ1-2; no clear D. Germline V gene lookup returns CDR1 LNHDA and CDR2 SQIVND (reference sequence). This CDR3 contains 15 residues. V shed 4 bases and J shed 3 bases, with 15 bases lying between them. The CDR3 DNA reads TGTGCCAGTAGTAGGGAGTTCGTGAGCGACTATGGCTACACCTTC. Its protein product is CASSREFVSDYGYTF.

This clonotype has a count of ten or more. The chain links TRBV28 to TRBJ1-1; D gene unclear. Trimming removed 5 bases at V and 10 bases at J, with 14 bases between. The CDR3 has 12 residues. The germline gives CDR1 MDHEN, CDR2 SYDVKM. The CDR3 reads CASSHQALGAFF. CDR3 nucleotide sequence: TGTGCCAGCAGTCATCAGGCTCTTGGAGCTTTCTTT.

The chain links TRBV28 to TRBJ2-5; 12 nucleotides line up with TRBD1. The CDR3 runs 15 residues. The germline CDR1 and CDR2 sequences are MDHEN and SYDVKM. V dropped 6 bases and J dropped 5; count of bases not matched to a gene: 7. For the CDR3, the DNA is TGTGCCAGCAGGGGGACAGGGGGCGCATGGGAGACCCAGTACTTC. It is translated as CASRGTGGAWETQYF. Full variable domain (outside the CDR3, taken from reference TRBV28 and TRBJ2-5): DVKVTQSSRYLVKRTGEKVFLECVQDMDHENMFWYRQDPGLGLRLIYFSYDVKMKEKGDIPEGYSVSREKKERFSLILESASTNQTSMYLCASRGTGGAWETQYFGPGTRLLVL.

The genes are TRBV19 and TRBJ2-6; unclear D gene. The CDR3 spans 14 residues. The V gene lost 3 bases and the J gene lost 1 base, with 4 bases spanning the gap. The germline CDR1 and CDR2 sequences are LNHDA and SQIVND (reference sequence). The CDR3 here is CASSMGSGANVLTF. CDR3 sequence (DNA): TGTGCCAGTAGTATGGGATCTGGGGCCAACGTCCTGACTTTC.

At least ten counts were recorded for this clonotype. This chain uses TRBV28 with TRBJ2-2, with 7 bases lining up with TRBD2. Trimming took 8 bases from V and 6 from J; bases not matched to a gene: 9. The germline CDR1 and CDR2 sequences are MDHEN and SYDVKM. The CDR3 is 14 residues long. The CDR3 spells CASRRRESSGELFF. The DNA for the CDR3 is TGTGCCAGCCGGCGGCGGGAGTCTTCCGGGGAGCTGTTTTTT. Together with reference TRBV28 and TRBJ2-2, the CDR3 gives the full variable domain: DVKVTQSSRYLVKRTGEKVFLECVQDMDHENMFWYRQDPGLGLRLIYFSYDVKMKEKGDIPEGYSVSREKKERFSLILESASTNQTSMYLCASRRRESSGELFFGEGSRLTVL.

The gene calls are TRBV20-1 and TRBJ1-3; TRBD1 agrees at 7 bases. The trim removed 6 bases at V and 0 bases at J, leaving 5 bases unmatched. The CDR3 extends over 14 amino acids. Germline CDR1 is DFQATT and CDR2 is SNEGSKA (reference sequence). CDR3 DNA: TGCAGTGCCACGGACAGGAGCTCTGGAAACACCATATATTTT. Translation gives CSATDRSSGNTIYF.

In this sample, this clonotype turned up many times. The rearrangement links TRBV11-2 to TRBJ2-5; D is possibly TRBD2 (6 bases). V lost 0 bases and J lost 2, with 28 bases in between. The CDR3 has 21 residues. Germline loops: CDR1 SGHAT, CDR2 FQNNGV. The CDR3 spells CASSLEGLRRGSYGGQETQYF. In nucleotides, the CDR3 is TGTGCCAGCAGCTTAGAAGGGCTTCGACGGGGATCTTACGGGGGACAAGAGACCCAGTACTTC.

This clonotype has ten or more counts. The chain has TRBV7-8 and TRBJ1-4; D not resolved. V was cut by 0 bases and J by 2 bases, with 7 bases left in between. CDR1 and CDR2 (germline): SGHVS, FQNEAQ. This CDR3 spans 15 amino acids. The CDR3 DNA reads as TGTGCCAGCAGCTTAGCGGGAAGGACTAATGAAAAACTGTTTTTT. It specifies CASSLAGRTNEKLFF.

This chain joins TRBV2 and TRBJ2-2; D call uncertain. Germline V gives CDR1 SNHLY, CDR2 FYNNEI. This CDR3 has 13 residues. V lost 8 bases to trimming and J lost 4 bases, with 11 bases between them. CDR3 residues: CASEAGSTGELFF. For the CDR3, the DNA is TGTGCCAGCGAGGCAGGTAGCACCGGGGAGCTGTTTTTT.

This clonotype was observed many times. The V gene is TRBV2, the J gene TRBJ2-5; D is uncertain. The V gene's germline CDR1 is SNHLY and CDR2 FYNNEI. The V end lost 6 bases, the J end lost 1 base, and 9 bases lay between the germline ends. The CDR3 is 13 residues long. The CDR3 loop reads CASSVFGQETQYF. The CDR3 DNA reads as TGTGCCAGCAGCGTTTTCGGCCAAGAGACCCAGTACTTC.

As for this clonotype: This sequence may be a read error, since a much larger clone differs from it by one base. The CDR3 reads CASSQDEAVGELFF. The CDR3 nucleotides read TGTGCCAGCAGCCAGGACGAGGCAGTCGGGGAGCTGTTTTTT. The chain has TRBV6-2 or TRBV6-3 and TRBJ2-2; D remains unclear. Germline-derived CDR1 and CDR2 are MNHEY and SVGEGT. CDR3 size: 14 residues. V lost 6 bases to trimming and J lost 7 bases, with 15 bases between them.

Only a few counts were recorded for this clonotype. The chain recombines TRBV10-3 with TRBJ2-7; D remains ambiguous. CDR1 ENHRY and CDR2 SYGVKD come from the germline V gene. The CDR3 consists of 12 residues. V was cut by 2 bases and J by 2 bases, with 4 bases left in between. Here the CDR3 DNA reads TGTGCCATCAGTGAGCCCGCCTACGAGCAGTACTTC. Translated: CAISEPAYEQYF.

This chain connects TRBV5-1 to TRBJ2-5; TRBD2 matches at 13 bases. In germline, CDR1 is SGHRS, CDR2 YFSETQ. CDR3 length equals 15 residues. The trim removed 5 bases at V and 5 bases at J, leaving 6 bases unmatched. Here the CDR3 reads CASRPWTSGSETQYF. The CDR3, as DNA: TGCGCCAGCAGACCATGGACTAGCGGGAGTGAGACCCAGTACTTC. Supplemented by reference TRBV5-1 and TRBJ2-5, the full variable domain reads KAGVTQTPRYLIKTRGQQVTLSCSPISGHRSVSWYQQTPGQGLQFLFEYFSETQRNKGNFPGRFSGRQFSNSRSEMNVSTLELGDSALYLCASRPWTSGSETQYFGPGTRLLVL.

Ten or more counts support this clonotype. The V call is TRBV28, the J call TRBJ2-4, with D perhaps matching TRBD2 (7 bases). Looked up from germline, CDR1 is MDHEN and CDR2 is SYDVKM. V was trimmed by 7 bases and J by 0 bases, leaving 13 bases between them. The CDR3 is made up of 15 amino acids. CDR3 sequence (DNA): TGTGCCAGCAAAAGGGGGGGCCTAGCCAAAAACATTCAGTACTTC. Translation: CASKRGGLAKNIQYF.

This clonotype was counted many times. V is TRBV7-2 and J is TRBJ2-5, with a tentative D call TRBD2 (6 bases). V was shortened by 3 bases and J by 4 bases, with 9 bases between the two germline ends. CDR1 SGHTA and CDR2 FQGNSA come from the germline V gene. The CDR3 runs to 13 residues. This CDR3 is CASSFVGGETQYF. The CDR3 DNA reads TGTGCCAGCAGCTTCGTGGGGGGAGAGACCCAGTACTTC.

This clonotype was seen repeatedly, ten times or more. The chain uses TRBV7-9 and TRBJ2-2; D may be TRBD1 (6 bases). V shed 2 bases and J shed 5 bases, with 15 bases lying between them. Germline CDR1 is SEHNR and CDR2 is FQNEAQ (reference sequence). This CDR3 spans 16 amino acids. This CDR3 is CASSLNVQGQTGELFF. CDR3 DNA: TGTGCCAGCAGCTTAAATGTGCAGGGGCAAACCGGGGAGCTGTTTTTT.

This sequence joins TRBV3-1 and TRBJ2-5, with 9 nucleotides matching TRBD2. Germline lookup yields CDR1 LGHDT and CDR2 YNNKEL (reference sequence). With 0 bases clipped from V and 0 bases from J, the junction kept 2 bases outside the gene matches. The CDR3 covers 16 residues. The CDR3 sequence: CASSQDLAGNQETQYF. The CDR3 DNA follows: TGTGCCAGCAGCCAAGATCTAGCGGGGAACCAAGAGACCCAGTACTTC.

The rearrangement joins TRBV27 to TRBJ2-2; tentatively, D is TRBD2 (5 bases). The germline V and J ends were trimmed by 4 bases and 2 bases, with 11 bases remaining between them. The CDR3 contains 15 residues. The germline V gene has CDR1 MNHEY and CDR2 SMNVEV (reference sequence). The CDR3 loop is CASSSYGVNTGELFF. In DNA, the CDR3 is TGTGCCAGCAGTTCCTACGGGGTAAACACCGGGGAGCTGTTTTTT.

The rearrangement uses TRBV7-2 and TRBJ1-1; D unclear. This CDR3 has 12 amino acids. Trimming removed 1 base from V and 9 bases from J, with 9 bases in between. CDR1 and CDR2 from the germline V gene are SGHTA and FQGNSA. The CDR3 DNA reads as TGTGCCAGCAGCTTAGTTGAACTAAAAGCTTTCTTT. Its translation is CASSLVELKAFF.

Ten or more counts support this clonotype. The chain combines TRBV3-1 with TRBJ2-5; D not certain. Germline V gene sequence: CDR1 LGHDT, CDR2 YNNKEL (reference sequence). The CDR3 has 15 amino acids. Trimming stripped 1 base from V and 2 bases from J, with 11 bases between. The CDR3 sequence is CASSQVDAVQETQYF. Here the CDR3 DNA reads TGTGCCAGCAGCCAAGTTGATGCAGTACAAGAGACCCAGTACTTC.